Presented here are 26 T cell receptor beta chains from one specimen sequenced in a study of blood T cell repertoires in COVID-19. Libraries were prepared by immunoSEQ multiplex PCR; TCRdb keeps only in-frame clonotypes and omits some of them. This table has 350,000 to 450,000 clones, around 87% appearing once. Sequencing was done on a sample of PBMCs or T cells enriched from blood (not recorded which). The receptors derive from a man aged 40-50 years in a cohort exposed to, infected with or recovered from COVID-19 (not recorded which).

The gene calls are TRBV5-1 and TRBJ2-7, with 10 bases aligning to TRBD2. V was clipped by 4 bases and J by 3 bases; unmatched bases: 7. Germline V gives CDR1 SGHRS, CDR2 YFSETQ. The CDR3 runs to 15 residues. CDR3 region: CASSPGLADFYEQYF. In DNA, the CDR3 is TGCGCCAGCAGCCCAGGACTAGCGGACTTCTACGAGCAGTACTTC.

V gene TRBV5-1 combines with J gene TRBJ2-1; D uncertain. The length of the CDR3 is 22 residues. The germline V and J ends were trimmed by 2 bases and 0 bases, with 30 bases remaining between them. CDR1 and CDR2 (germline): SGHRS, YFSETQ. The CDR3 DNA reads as TGCGCCAGCAGCTTTTTCACGTTCCCACCGGAAGCGCACGTTCCCTCCTACAATGAGCAGTTCTTC. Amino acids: CASSFFTFPPEAHVPSYNEQFF.

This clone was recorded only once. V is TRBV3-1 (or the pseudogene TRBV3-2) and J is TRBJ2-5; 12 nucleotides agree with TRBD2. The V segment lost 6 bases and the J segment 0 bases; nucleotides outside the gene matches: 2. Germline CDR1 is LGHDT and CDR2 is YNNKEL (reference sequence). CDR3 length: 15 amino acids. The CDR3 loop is CASRLAGGYQETQYF. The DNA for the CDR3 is TGTGCCAGCAGACTAGCGGGAGGATACCAAGAGACCCAGTACTTC.

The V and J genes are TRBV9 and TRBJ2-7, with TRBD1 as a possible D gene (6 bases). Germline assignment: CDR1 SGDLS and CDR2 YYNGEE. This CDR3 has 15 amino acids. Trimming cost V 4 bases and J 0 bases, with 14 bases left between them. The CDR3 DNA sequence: TGTGCCAGCAGCCCTGGACAGCACTACTCCTACGAGCAGTACTTC. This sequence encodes CASSPGQHYSYEQYF.

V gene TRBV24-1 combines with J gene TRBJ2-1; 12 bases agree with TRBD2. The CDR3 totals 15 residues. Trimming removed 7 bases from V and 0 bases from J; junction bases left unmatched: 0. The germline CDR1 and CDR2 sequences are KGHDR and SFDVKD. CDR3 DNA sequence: TGTGCCACCAGGACTAGCGGGAGCTCCTACAATGAGCAGTTCTTC. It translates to CATRTSGSSYNEQFF.

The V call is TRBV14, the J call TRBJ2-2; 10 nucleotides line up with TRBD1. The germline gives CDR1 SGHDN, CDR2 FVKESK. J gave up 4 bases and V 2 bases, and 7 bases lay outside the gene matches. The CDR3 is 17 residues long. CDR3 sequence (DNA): TGTGCCAGCAGCCAATCAGACAGGGGGCATATCACCGGGGAGCTGTTTTTT. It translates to CASSQSDRGHITGELFF. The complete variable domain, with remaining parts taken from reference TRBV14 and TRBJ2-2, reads EAGVTQFPSHSVIEKGQTVTLRCDPISGHDNLYWYRRVMGKEIKFLLHFVKESKQDESGMPNNRFLAERTGGTYSTLKVQPAELEDSGVYFCASSQSDRGHITGELFFGEGSRLTVL.

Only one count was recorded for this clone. The CDR3 spells CASSLDRLGGEQYF. Here the CDR3 DNA reads TGCGCCAGCAGCTTGGACAGACTCGGGGGCGAGCAGTACTTC. The chain couples TRBV5-1 to TRBJ2-7; TRBD2 might be the D (6 bases). The germline CDR1 and CDR2 sequences are SGHRS and YFSETQ. The CDR3 is 14 residues long. The V end lost 0 bases, the J end lost 6 bases, and 13 bases lay between the germline ends. Full variable domain (missing parts from reference TRBV5-1 and TRBJ2-7): KAGVTQTPRYLIKTRGQQVTLSCSPISGHRSVSWYQQTPGQGLQFLFEYFSETQRNKGNFPGRFSGRQFSNSRSEMNVSTLELGDSALYLCASSLDRLGGEQYFGPGTRLTVT.

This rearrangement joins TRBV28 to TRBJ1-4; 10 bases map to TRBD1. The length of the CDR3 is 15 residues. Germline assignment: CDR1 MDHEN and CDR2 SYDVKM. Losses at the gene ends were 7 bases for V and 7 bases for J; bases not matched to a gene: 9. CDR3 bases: TGTGCCAGCAACCCACCGGGACAGGGGTTTGAAAAACTGTTTTTT. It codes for CASNPPGQGFEKLFF.

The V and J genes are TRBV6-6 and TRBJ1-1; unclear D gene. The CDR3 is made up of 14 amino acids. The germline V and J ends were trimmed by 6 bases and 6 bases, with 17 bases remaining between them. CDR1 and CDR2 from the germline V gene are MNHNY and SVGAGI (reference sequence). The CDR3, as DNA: TGTGCCAGCAGCCAAGATATGTTTGGCCCTGAAGCTTTCTTT. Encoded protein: CASSQDMFGPEAFF.

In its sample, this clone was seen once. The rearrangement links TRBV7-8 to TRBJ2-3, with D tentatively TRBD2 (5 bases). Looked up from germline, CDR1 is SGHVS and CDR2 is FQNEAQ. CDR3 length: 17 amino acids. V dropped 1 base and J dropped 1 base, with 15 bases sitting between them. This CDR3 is CASSLVVPGEGTDTQYF. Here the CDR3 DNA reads TGTGCCAGCAGCTTAGTGGTACCCGGGGAAGGCACAGATACGCAGTATTTT.

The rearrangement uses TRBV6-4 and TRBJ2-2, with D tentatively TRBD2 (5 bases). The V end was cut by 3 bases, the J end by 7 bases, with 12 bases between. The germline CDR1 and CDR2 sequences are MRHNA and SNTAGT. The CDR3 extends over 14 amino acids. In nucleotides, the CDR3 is TGTGCCAGCAGTGAAGCCCCGGGATACGGGGAGCTGTTTTTT. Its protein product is CASSEAPGYGELFF.

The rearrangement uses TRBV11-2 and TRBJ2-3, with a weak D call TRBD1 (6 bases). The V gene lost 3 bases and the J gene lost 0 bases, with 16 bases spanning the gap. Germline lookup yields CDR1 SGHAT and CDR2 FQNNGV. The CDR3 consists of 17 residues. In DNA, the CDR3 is TGTGCCAGCAGCTTCAGACAGGCGGCTTATAGCACAGATACGCAGTATTTT. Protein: CASSFRQAAYSTDTQYF.

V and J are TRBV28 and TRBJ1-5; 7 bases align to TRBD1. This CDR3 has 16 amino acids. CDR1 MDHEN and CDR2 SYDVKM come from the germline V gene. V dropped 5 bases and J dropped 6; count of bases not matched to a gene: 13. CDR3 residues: CASSPIKTGWAQPQHF. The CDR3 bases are TGTGCCAGCAGTCCCATAAAGACAGGGTGGGCTCAGCCCCAGCATTTT.

The CDR3 sequence: CASSEPSGSTDTQYF. The CDR3 DNA sequence: TGCGCCAGCAGTGAGCCGAGCGGGAGCACAGATACGCAGTATTTT. The V and J genes are TRBV10-2 and TRBJ2-3; TRBD2 might be the D (6 bases). This CDR3 spans 15 amino acids. Trimming took off 2 bases at V and 0 bases at J, with 9 bases between the two ends. Germline lookup yields CDR1 WSHSY and CDR2 SAAADI.

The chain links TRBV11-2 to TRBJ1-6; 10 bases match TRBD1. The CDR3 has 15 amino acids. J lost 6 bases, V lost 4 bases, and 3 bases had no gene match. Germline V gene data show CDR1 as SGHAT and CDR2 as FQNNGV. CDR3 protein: CASSSRTGGNSPLHF. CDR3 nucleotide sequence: TGTGCCAGCAGCTCCCGGACAGGGGGTAATTCACCCCTCCACTTT. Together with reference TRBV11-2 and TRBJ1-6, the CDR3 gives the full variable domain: EAGVAQSPRYKIIEKRQSVAFWCNPISGHATLYWYQQILGQGPKLLIQFQNNGVVDDSQLPKDRFSAERLKGVDSTLKIQPAKLEDSAVYLCASSSRTGGNSPLHFGNGTRLTVT.

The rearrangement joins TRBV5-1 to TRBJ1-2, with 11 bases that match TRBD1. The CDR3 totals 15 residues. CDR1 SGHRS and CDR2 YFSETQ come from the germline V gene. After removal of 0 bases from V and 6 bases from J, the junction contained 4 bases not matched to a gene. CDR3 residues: CASSLGTGGADGYTF. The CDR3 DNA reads TGCGCCAGCAGCTTGGGGACAGGGGGCGCCGATGGCTACACCTTC.

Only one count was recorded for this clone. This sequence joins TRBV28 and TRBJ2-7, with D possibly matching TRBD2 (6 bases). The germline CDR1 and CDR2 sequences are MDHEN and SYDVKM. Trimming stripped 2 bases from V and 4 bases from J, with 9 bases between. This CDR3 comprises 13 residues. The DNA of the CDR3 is TGTGCCAGCAGTTTACCTGCGGGGTACGAGCAGTACTTC. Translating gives CASSLPAGYEQYF.

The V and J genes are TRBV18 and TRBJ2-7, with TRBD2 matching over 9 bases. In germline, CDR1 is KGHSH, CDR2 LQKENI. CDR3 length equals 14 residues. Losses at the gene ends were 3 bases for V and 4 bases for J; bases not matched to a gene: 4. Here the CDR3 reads CASSPRTSEYEQYF. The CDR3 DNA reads TGTGCCAGCTCACCGCGGACTAGCGAATACGAGCAGTACTTC.

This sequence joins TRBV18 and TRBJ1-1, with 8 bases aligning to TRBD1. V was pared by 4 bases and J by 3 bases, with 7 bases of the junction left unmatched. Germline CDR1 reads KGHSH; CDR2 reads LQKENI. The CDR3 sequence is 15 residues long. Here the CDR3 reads CASSRVAQGDTEAFF. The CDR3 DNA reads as TGTGCCAGCTCACGGGTAGCACAGGGGGACACTGAAGCTTTCTTT.

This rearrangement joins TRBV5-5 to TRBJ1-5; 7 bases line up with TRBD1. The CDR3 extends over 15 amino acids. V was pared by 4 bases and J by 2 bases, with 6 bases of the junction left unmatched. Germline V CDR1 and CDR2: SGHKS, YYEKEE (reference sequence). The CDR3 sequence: CASSQTGLGNQPQHF. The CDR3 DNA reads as TGTGCCAGCAGCCAGACAGGGTTGGGCAATCAGCCCCAGCATTTT.

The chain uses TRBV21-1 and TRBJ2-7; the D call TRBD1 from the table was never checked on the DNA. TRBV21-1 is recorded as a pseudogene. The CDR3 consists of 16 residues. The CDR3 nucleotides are TGTGCCAGCAGCAATCACGCGCCCAGGGGCTCCTACGAGCAGTACTTC. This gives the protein CASSNHAPRGSYEQYF.

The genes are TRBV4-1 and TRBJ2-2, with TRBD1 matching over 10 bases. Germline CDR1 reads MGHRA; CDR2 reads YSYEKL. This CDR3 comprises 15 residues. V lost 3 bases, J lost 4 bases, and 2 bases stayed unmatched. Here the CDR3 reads CASSQGQGPTGELFF. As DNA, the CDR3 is TGCGCCAGCAGCCAGGGACAGGGGCCCACCGGGGAGCTGTTTTTT.

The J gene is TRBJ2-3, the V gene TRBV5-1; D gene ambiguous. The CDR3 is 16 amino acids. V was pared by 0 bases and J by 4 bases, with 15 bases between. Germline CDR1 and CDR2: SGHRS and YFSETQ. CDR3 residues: CASSLGLGATSDTQYF. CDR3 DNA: TGCGCCAGCAGCTTGGGGCTAGGCGCCACCTCAGATACGCAGTATTTT.

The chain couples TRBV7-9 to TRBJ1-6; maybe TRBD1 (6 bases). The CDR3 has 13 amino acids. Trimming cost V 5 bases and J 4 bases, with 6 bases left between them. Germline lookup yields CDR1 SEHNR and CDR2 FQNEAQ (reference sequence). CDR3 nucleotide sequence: TGTGCCAGCAGCGGACAGTATAATTCACCCCTCCACTTT. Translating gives CASSGQYNSPLHF.

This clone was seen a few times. In nucleotides, the CDR3 is TGTGCCAGCAGTTCGACTAGCGGGAGACAGGAGCAGTTCTTC. Its translation: CASSSTSGRQEQFF. The chain carries TRBV5-4 and TRBJ2-1; 12 bases are a match to TRBD2. J was trimmed by 10 bases and V by 5 bases; bases with no gene match: 7. Germline loops: CDR1 SGHNT, CDR2 YYREEE (reference sequence). The CDR3 spans 14 residues.

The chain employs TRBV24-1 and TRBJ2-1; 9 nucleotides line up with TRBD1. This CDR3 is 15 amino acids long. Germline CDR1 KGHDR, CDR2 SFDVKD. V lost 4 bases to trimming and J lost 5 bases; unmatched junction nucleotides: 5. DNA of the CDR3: TGTGCCACCAGTGACTCGGGACAGGGCGACAATGAGCAGTTCTTC. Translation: CATSDSGQGDNEQFF.